The TCR beta chain described here comes from a study of T-cell reconstitution after alpha-beta-depleted transplantation in children. Unique molecular identifiers were built into the TCRbeta library. One entry per CDR3 protein, called by TCRdb with MiXCR from the PCR reads. Of 300,000 to 400,000 distinct CDR3 sequences in the sample, 15% to 20% were seen once. Only a few counts were recorded for this clonotype. Its antigen is as yet unknown. Germline V CDR1 and CDR2: ENHRY, SYGVKD. This CDR3 comprises 18 residues. Trimming at V came to 0 bases and at J to 2 bases, leaving 7 bases not matched to a gene. Whole-study findings and limits: Several patients had high TCRbeta diversity at day 60; it came from surviving recipient T cells and thymic progenitors. Alpha-beta T cells present about two months after transplant were reported to originate from several hundred expanded graft clones. T-cell numbers and diversity, one year after transplant, stemmed largely from T cells that were newly produced.

The clonotype originates from a male patient between 2 and 15 years old who had a stem cell transplant for acute lymphoblastic leukemia, so the T cells may come from the graft donor. The chain has TRBV10-3 and TRBJ2-7; 13 nucleotides match TRBD2. Sequencing was performed on PBMCs, mostly from graft donor cells, taken 360 days after TCRalphabeta/CD19-depleted stem cell transplant. The CDR3 DNA is TGTGCCATCAGTGAGTCAGGACTAGCGGGAGACCTAACCTACGAGCAGTACTTC. It encodes CAISESGLAGDLTYEQYF.